This TCR beta chain was captured in a study of Graves' ophthalmopathy and Graves' hyperthyroidism. Amplifying from RNA transcripts, the study obtained TCR beta CDR3 regions. Second-round multiplex PCR came after first-round RT-PCR with HTBI primers. MiXCR was run by TCRdb on the multiplex PCR reads, yielding one entry per CDR3 protein. The table records a few hundred thousand distinct CDR3 sequences, under 45% of them present only once. The CDR3 is 15 amino acids. Germline CDR1 is WNHNN and CDR2 is SYGVQD (reference sequence). V trimming: 6 bases; J trimming: 7 bases; junction bases outside the gene matches: 12.

Sample: peripheral blood or thyroid tissue (not recorded which). The chain employs TRBV10-1 and TRBJ2-7; 10 nucleotides align to TRBD2. The TCR comes from an adult man with Graves' hyperthyroidism. The CDR3 bases are TGCGCCAGCAGGAGATGGCCTAGCGGGAGTTGGGAGCAGTACTTC. Translated: CASRRWPSGSWEQYF.